This TCR beta chain was retrieved from a study of blood T cell repertoires in COVID-19 (dated by TCRdb to 2018 to 2021). At the level of the whole study: Samples covering the acute and convalescent phases of COVID-19 were provided by collaborators in the United States, Italy and Spain. A freely available public database, intended as a resource for researchers studying the immune response to SARS-CoV-2, is where the repertoires were released. The material from the prospective study consisted of cDNA or gDNA derived from T cells, B-cell-depleted T cells, or PBMCs. Deeply sampled blood TCRbeta repertoires from subjects exposed to, actively infected with, or recovered from COVID-19 were included in the dataset. Where available, HLA class I and class II types were obtained from metadata supplied by the sample provider rather than from assay-based typing. Samples were obtained from the ongoing ImmuneRACE study (first 160 participants) and from 950 to 1,500 subjects provided by 6 global collaborators. A de-identified subject ID, COVID-19 status, age in years and sex were almost always included in the sample metadata.

As encoded in the germline V gene, CDR1 is MNHEY while CDR2 is SVGEGT. Trimming costs V 6 bases and J 5 bases, and their ends lie 19 bases apart. The CDR3, from cysteine to phenylalanine, totals 16 residues. The read is trimmed to its CDR3 DNA, 48 bases read in frame from base 1. Whole blood was collected in K2EDTA tubes by collaborating institutions according to the institutions' own protocols. Collaborator samples were shipped for TCRbeta analysis as frozen whole blood, isolated PBMCs, or DNA extracted from either sample type. A note on this clone: Its binding antigen is unknown. There are no base qualities to consult, and no much larger clone falls within one base.

The immunoSEQ Assay, a bias-controlled multiplex PCR, was used to amplify TCRbeta CDR3 regions from genomic DNA. As for how the authors treated the data: The number of nucleated cells in each sample was estimated from the amplification of reference gene primers within the assay. To quantify the absolute abundance of each unique TCRbeta CDR3 rearrangement, sequence reads were collapsed and filtered. For each sample, productive Simpson clonality was calculated by taking the square root of Simpson's diversity index across productive rearrangements. The clones in this table, taken by TCRdb from immuneACCESS, are in-frame only. Not every clone is retained; where verified, under half of the shortfall comes from an unresolved V gene, and the cause of the rest is unknown. V, J and clone size are taken as reported in that table, and D and trimming were inferred from the DNA itself. The sample records 30,000 to 35,000 clones, roughly 93% of which are singletons. More than 4% of the sample is in the top ten clones.

The full study reports these points: How much clinical and demographic metadata was included differed by source and by participant, and the metadata was provided uncurated.

The sequenced sample was peripheral blood. Recombination linked TRBV6-2 or TRBV6-3 to TRBJ1-4; the D gene is possibly TRBD1, with 6 bases matching. The clonotype was recovered from a human donor in a cohort sampled during active COVID-19. The nucleotide sequence reads as follows: TGTGCCAGCAGCCAAGACAGGAGAATAGTCAATGAAAAACTGTTTTTT. It encodes CASSQDRRIVNEKLFF.